Shown below are 8 T cell receptor beta chains from a single sample sequenced in a study of molecular identifiers for immune sequencing clone quantification. TCRdb processed the PCR reads anew with MiXCR; each CDR3 protein has one entry. This table has some 320,000 distinct CDR3 sequences, about a fifth appearing once. The specimen was naive CD8+ T cells from blood, with Jurkat cell RNA spiked in. Subset given: FACS-sorted CD8+CD4-CCR7+CD45RA+ naive T cells. The origin of the receptors is a human donor in good health. Some libraries in this study had Jurkat cell RNA spiked in.

The table lists this clonotype with many counts. The chain links TRBV5-6 to TRBJ2-5, with 12 bases fitting TRBD2. The CDR3 is 19 amino acids. Germline lookup yields CDR1 SGHDT and CDR2 YYEEEE. The J segment lost 4 bases and the V segment lost 3 bases, leaving 16 bases of the junction unmatched. CDR3 protein: CASSSLVTSGSLWGETQYF. In DNA, the CDR3 is TGTGCCAGCAGCTCCTTGGTGACTAGCGGGAGCCTTTGGGGAGAGACCCAGTACTTC.

In the case of this clonotype: This may stem from a read error, because a much larger clone lies one nucleotide away. This chain uses TRBV6-2 or TRBV6-3 with TRBJ2-1; TRBD1 agrees at 10 bases. The CDR3 totals 13 residues. Germline V gene data show CDR1 as MNHEY and CDR2 as SVGEGT. The DNA of the CDR3 is TGTGCCAGCAGTATGACAGGGGGCAATAAGCAGTTCTTC. Amino acid sequence: CASSMTGGNKQFF.

About this clonotype itself: A much larger clone differs by one base, so this may be a read error. The rearrangement links TRBV6-5 to TRBJ1-5; the D is unclear. This CDR3 is 16 amino acids long. Germline loops: CDR1 MNHEY, CDR2 SVGAGI. Trimming took off 7 bases at V and 4 bases at J, with 20 bases between the two ends. This CDR3 is CASTHSLRYRNQPQHF. The CDR3, as DNA: TGTGCCAGCACCCATAGTTTGAGGTACCGAAATCAGCCCCAGCATTTT.

In regard to this clonotype: A much larger clone differs by one base, so this may be a read error. The chain couples TRBV6-5 to TRBJ2-2, with 7 bases fitting TRBD2. Germline V gene sequence: CDR1 MNHEY, CDR2 SVGAGI. This CDR3 is built from 15 residues. The CDR3 region is CASSYGTKHTGERFF. The CDR3 DNA sequence: TGTGCCAGCAGTTACGGGACTAAACACACCGGGGAGCGGTTTTTT.

This clonotype came up many times. CDR3 bases: TGTGCCAGCAGTTTCCCGCCAGGGATCTACGAGCAGTACTTC. It yields the protein CASSFPPGIYEQYF. The chain recombines TRBV6-2 or TRBV6-3 with TRBJ2-7; the D gene is possibly TRBD1 (5 bases). CDR1 is MNHEY, CDR2 SVGEGT, per germline. This CDR3 is 14 amino acids long. Trimming pared 4 bases from V and 3 bases from J, leaving 13 bases between.

This clonotype was detected ten times or more. The chain carries TRBV6-2 or TRBV6-3 and TRBJ2-7; perhaps D is TRBD1 or TRBD2 (5 bases each). V was cut by 1 base and J by 6 bases, with 19 bases left in between. The germline gives CDR1 MNHEY, CDR2 SVGEGT. The CDR3 sequence is 16 residues long. The CDR3 spells CASSYWDGYGASEQYF. The DNA for the CDR3 is TGTGCCAGCAGTTACTGGGACGGCTACGGGGCGAGCGAGCAGTACTTC.

This clonotype was counted ten times or more. This chain connects TRBV6-1 to TRBJ2-7, with D perhaps TRBD1 (6 bases). V was trimmed by 6 bases and J by 2 bases, leaving 17 bases between them. Germline values: CDR1 MNHNS, CDR2 SASEGT. The CDR3 consists of 15 residues. The CDR3 DNA is TGTGCCAGCAGCCCCCCTTGGACAGAAGCCTACGAGCAGTACTTC. As protein: CASSPPWTEAYEQYF.

This clonotype has at least ten counts. V usage is TRBV29-1 and J usage is TRBJ1-1; TRBD1 might be the D (6 bases). CDR1 is SQVTM and CDR2 is ANQGSEA in the germline V gene. V dropped 6 bases and J dropped 5 bases, with 10 bases sitting between them. CDR3 length: 11 amino acids. The CDR3 loop is CSVKGGTEAFF. DNA of the CDR3: TGCAGCGTAAAAGGGGGGACTGAAGCTTTCTTT.